This T cell receptor beta chain was captured by sequencing in a study of blood T cell repertoires in COVID-19. In the study overall: Collection of acute and convalescent COVID-19 samples took place in the United States, Italy and Spain.

Trimming took off 3 bases at V and 2 bases at J, with 10 bases between the two ends. The CDR3 totals 14 residues. Germline V gene data show CDR1 as SGHAT and CDR2 as FQNNGV. Original processing notes: Scientists estimated how many nucleated cells there were by amplifying reference gene primers. Method: immunoSEQ multiplex PCR; TCRdb's copy keeps in-frame clones and lacks some. V, J and clone size were drawn from that table, and D and trimming were deduced from the DNA. Here the sample spans approximately 500,000 clones, roughly 89% being singletons. The sample comprised peripheral blood. The TCR sequence derives from a man in his late teens or twenties with COVID-19, enrolled during active disease. The chain carries TRBV11-2 and TRBJ2-5; D might be TRBD2 (6 bases). CDR3 sequence reads: CASSFLEGQETQYF. The CDR3 nucleotides read TGTGCCAGCAGCTTCCTGGAGGGGCAAGAGACCCAGTACTTC.